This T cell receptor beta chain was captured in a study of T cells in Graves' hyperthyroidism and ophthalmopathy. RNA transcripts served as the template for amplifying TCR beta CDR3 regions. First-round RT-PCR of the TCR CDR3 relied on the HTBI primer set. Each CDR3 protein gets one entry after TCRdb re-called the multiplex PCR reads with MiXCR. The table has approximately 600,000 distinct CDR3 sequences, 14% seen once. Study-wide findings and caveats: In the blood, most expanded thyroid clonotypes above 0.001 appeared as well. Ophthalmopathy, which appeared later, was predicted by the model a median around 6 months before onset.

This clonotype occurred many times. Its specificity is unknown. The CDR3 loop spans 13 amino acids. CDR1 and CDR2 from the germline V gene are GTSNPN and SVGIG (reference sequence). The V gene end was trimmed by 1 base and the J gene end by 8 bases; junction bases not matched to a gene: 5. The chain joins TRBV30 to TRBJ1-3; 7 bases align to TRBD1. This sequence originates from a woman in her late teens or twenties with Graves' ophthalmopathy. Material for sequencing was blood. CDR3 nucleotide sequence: TGTGCCTGGAGTGACAGGGGCCCGGACACCATATATTTT. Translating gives CAWSDRGPDTIYF. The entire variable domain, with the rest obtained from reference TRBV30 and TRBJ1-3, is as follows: SQTIHQWPATLVQPVGSPLSLECTVEGTSNPNLYWYRQAAGRGLQLLFYSVGIGQISSEVPQNLSASRPQDRQFILSSKKLLLSDSGFYLCAWSDRGPDTIYFGEGSWLTVV.